Below are 8 T cell receptor beta chains sequenced from a single sample in a study of siplizumab effects on memory and regulatory T cells (dated by TCRdb to about 2019). The receptor library was made with the immunoSEQ multiplex PCR assay. The immuneACCESS repertoire file appears here via TCRdb, limited to in-frame rearrangements. These files lack a portion of the clones; in checked studies, under half of the deficit traces to unresolved V genes, and the cause of the others is not known. The table for this sample lists roughly 80,000 clones; roughly 86% of them were counted only once. The leading ten clones occupy roughly 1.4% of the sample. The sample comprised Tregs sorted from blood. The receptor set was obtained from a human donor in good health.

This clone was seen a few times. The V and J genes are TRBV6-5 and TRBJ1-1; TRBD1 is a possible D gene (6 bases). Germline V gene lookup returns CDR1 MNHEY and CDR2 SVGAGI. The CDR3 totals 13 residues. V was shortened by 6 bases and J by 3 bases, with 11 bases between the two germline ends. The chain's CDR3 is CASRRQAYTEAFF. The CDR3 region has the DNA TGTGCCAGCAGGCGACAGGCTTACACTGAAGCTTTCTTT.

This rearrangement joins TRBV18 to TRBJ2-3; D remains unclear. V was shortened by 3 bases and J by 2 bases, with 0 bases between the two germline ends. The V gene's germline CDR1 is KGHSH and CDR2 LQKENI. CDR3 length: 11 amino acids. The CDR3 bases are TGTGCCAGCTCACCCACAGATACGCAGTATTTT. This gives the protein CASSPTDTQYF.

The gene calls are TRBV5-1 and TRBJ1-2, with a possible D match to TRBD1 (5 bases). Germline V CDR1 and CDR2: SGHRS, YFSETQ. Trimming removed 0 bases from V and 5 bases from J, with 5 bases in between. The CDR3 has 12 amino acids. The CDR3 DNA is TGCGCCAGCAGCTTGGCAGGGTATGGCTACACCTTC. It yields the protein CASSLAGYGYTF.

The rearrangement uses TRBV28 and TRBJ1-5; 7 bases fit TRBD1. CDR1 and CDR2 (germline): MDHEN, SYDVKM. The CDR3 spans 17 residues. V shed 4 bases, J shed 0 bases, and the junction held 9 bases outside the gene matches. CDR3 region: CASSSGTEPYSNQPQHF. CDR3 nucleotide sequence: TGTGCCAGCAGTTCCGGGACAGAGCCGTATAGCAATCAGCCCCAGCATTTT.

The chain is built from TRBV7-2 and TRBJ1-5; unclear D gene. This CDR3 is 19 amino acids long. Germline CDR1 SGHTA, CDR2 FQGNSA. Deletions cut 3 bases from V and 0 bases from J, with 21 bases between. The CDR3 DNA follows: TGTGCCAGCAGCTTGTTATCGTCCGGAAGACACTATAGCAATCAGCCCCAGCATTTT. Protein sequence: CASSLLSSGRHYSNQPQHF.

By frequency in the sample, this clone is large. V is TRBV4-1 and J is TRBJ1-2; D unclear. From germline, CDR1 is MGHRA and CDR2 YSYEKL. The V end was cut by 4 bases, the J end by 8 bases, with 8 bases between. This CDR3 has 11 residues. The CDR3 region is CASSRGEGYTF. The CDR3 DNA sequence: TGCGCCAGCAGCCGTGGGGAAGGCTACACCTTC.

The chain couples TRBV14 to TRBJ2-2; D is unresolved. The CDR3 is 14 residues long. Germline CDR1 reads SGHDN; CDR2 reads FVKESK. Trimming cost V 1 base and J 2 bases, with 5 bases left between them. Here the CDR3 DNA reads TGTGCCAGCAGCCAAGCGGTCAACACCGGGGAGCTGTTTTTT. It codes for CASSQAVNTGELFF.

The chain has TRBV5-6 and TRBJ2-1; tentatively, D is TRBD2 (7 bases). The CDR3 consists of 15 residues. Germline assignment: CDR1 SGHDT and CDR2 YYEEEE. V gave up 6 bases and J gave up 7 bases, with 20 bases separating them. The chain's CDR3 is CASTRGGGARNEQFF. The CDR3 nucleotides are TGTGCCAGCACCCGGGGAGGGGGGGCTCGGAATGAGCAGTTCTTC.